This TCR beta chain was identified during a study of blood T cell repertoires in COVID-19. Study summary: The analysed material was cDNA or gDNA that came from T cells, B-cell-depleted T cells, or PBMCs.

Data came from immunoSEQ multiplex PCR; TCRdb stores just in-frame clones and leaves some out. The table lists 350,000 to 500,000 clones, about 88% of them singletons. Participants were aged roughly 18 to 100 years from 24 US areas. The sequence came from a woman aged 18-29 years who had been exposed to COVID-19. Source material: PBMCs or T cells enriched from blood (not recorded which).

CDR3 protein: CSGRDRSNTEAFF. CDR3 nucleotides: TGCAGCGGCCGGGACAGATCGAACACTGAAGCTTTCTTT. The chain links TRBV29-1 to TRBJ1-1; TRBD1 aligns across 7 bases. Losses at the gene ends were 7 bases for V and 1 base for J; bases not matched to a gene: 6. The CDR3 totals 13 residues. In germline, CDR1 is SQVTM, CDR2 ANQGSEA.